This T cell receptor beta chain emerged from a study of T cells in Graves' hyperthyroidism and ophthalmopathy. Across the whole study: Peripheral blood draws took place at initial diagnosis, ahead of any treatment.

Researchers took RNA transcripts and amplified the TCR beta CDR3 regions from them. TCR CDR3 regions were first amplified by RT-PCR with HTBI primers. In TCRdb, the multiplex PCR reads were re-called with MiXCR into one record per CDR3 protein. In the table there are 300,000 to 350,000 distinct CDR3 sequences, about 20% of which are singletons. Each patient was aged 18 to 65 and had newly diagnosed hyperthyroidism of under 2 months' duration. Uncontrolled infection, other autoimmune disease, pregnancy or lactation excluded patients. In its sample, this clonotype was seen many times. The TCR originated in a woman between 45 and 60 years old with Graves' hyperthyroidism. The sequenced material came from blood.

DNA for the CDR3: TGCAGTGCTCAGGCGAGGGGGACTCAAGAGACCCAGTACTTC. This encodes CSAQARGTQETQYF. The genes are TRBV20-1 and TRBJ2-5; D is possibly TRBD1 or TRBD2 (6 bases each). There are 14 residues in the CDR3. CDR1 is DFQATT and CDR2 is SNEGSKA in the germline V gene (reference sequence). V was pared by 5 bases and J by 2 bases, with 15 bases between.